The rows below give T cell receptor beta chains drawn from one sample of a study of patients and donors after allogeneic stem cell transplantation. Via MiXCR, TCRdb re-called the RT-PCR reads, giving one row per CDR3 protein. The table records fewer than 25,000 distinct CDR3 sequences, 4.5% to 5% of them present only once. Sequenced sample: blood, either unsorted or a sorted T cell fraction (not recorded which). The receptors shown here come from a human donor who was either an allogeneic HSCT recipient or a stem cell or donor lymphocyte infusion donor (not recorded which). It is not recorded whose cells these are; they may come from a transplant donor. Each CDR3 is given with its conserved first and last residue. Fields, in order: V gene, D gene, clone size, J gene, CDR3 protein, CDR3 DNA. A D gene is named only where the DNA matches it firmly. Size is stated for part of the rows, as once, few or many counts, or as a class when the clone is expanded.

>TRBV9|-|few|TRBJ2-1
CASSGGRGGSSYNEQFF
TGTGCCAGCAGCGGCGGGCGTGGGGGTAGCTCCTACAATGAGCAGTTCTTC
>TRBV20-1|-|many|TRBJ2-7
CSAWRGTYEQYF
TGCAGTGCTTGGCGGGGCACCTACGAGCAGTACTTC
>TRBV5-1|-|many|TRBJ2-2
CASSLVQNTGELFF
TGCGCCAGCAGCTTGGTTCAAAACACCGGGGAGCTGTTTTTT
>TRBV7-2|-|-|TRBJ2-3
CASSLGGPGSTDTQYF
TGTGCCAGCAGCTTAGGGGGTCCGGGAAGCACAGATACGCAGTATTTT
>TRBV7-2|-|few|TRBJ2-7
CASSLGGPTSGVPYF
TGTGCCAGCAGCTTAGGCGGCCCGACTAGTGGTGTTCCGTACTTC
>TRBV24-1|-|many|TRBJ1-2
CATSASRGRSSIGYTF
TGTGCCACCAGTGCCTCCCGTGGCAGGAGCTCTATTGGCTACACCTTC
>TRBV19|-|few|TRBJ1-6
CASSITGTQGNSPLHF
TGTGCCAGTAGTATCACCGGGACCCAGGGGAATTCACCCCTCCACTTT
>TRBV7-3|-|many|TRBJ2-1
CASSFGSNSEQFF
TGTGCCAGCAGCTTCGGGTCTAATAGTGAGCAGTTCTTC
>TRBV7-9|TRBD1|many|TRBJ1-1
CASSRQGAQNTEAFF
TGTGCCAGCAGCCGACAGGGGGCGCAGAACACTGAAGCTTTCTTT
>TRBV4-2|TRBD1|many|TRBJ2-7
CASSPDRVSYEQYF
TGTGCCAGCAGCCCGGACAGGGTTTCCTACGAGCAGTACTTC
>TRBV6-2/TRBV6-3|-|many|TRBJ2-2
CASSYYNTGELFF
TGTGCCAGCAGTTACTATAACACCGGGGAGCTGTTTTTT
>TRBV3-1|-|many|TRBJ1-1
CASSRHDRCGTEAFF
TGTGCCAGCAGCCGCCACGACAGGTGTGGCACTGAAGCTTTCTTT
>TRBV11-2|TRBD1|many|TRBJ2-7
CASSPRQGANEQYF
TGTGCCAGCAGCCCCCGACAGGGGGCGAACGAGCAGTACTTC
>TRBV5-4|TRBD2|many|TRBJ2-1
CASSFYSGMGNEQFF
TGTGCCAGCAGCTTTTATAGCGGGATGGGCAATGAGCAGTTCTTC
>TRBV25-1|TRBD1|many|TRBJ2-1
CASSEFAGGQGSSYNEQFF
TGTGCCAGCAGTGAATTCGCCGGAGGACAGGGAAGCTCCTACAATGAGCAGTTCTTC
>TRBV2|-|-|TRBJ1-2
CASAAGYSPNYGYTF
TGTGCCAGCGCGGCAGGATATTCCCCTAACTATGGCTACACCTTC
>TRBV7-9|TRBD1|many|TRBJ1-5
CASSLGGTGRGNQPQHF
TGTGCCAGCAGCTTAGGCGGGACAGGGAGAGGCAATCAGCCCCAGCATTTT
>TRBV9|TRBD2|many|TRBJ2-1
CASSVERVAGGAYNEQFF
TGTGCCAGCAGCGTAGAGAGGGTAGCGGGAGGGGCCTACAATGAGCAGTTCTTC
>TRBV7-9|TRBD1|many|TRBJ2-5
CASSLRQGPKETQYF
TGTGCCAGCAGCCTCAGACAGGGGCCTAAGGAGACCCAGTACTTC
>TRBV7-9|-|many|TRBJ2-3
CASSEMGDSTDTQYF
TGTGCCAGCAGCGAGATGGGGGATAGCACAGATACGCAGTATTTT
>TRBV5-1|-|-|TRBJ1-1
CASSPTGGSLEAFF
TGCGCCAGCAGCCCTACGGGGGGCTCCCTTGAAGCTTTCTTT
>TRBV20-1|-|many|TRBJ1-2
CSARAGTSYGYTF
TGCAGTGCTAGAGCGGGGACTAGCTATGGCTACACCTTC
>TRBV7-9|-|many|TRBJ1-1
CASSFGALNTEAFF
TGTGCCAGCAGCTTTGGGGCACTGAACACTGAAGCTTTCTTT
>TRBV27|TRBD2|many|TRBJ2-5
CASSLTSGASWETQYF
TGTGCCAGCAGTTTGACTAGCGGAGCGTCCTGGGAGACCCAGTACTTC
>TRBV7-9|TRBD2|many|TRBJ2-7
CASSLALLAGGSYEQYF
TGTGCCAGCAGCTTAGCCCTCCTAGCGGGAGGTTCCTACGAGCAGTACTTC
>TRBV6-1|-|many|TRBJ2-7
CASSLGFPYEQYF
TGTGCCAGCAGCCTAGGGTTTCCCTACGAGCAGTACTTC
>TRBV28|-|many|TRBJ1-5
CASSPGQGLNQPQHF
TGTGCCAGCAGCCCCGGGCAGGGTCTCAATCAGCCCCAGCATTTT
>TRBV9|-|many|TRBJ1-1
CASSARGGPMNTEAFF
TGTGCCAGCAGCGCTAGGGGGGGCCCAATGAACACTGAAGCTTTCTTT
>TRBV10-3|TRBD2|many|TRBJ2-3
CAISASSLAGVGDTQYF
TGTGCCATCAGTGCGTCGAGCCTAGCGGGAGTAGGAGATACGCAGTATTTT
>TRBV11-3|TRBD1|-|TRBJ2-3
CASSLRDRSTDTQYF
TGTGCCAGCAGCCTCCGGGACAGAAGCACAGATACGCAGTATTTT
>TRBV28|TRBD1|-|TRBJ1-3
CASGGTVSGNTIYF
TGTGCCAGCGGTGGGACAGTCTCTGGAAACACCATATATTTT
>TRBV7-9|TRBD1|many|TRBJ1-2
CASSLDRGDRGYTF
TGTGCCAGCAGCTTAGACAGGGGTGATCGTGGCTACACCTTC
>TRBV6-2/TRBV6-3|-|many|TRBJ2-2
CASSHGGGELFF
TGTGCCAGCAGTCACGGGGGCGGGGAGCTGTTTTTT
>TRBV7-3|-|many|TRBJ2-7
CASSLVPFPTYEQYF
TGTGCCAGCAGCTTAGTTCCCTTCCCTACCTACGAGCAGTACTTC
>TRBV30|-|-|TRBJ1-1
CASPDGANTEAFF
TGTGCCTCCCCGGACGGAGCGAACACTGAAGCTTTCTTT
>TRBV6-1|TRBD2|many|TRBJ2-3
CASFLAGGTDTQYF
TGTGCCAGCTTCCTAGCGGGAGGCACAGATACGCAGTATTTT
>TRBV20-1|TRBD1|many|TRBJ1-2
CSARPSGGTGVLNYGYTF
TGCAGTGCTAGGCCCTCGGGCGGGACAGGGGTCCTTAACTATGGCTACACCTTC
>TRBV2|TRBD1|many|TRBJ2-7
CASRDRGDEQYF
TGTGCCAGCAGGGACAGGGGTGACGAGCAGTACTTC
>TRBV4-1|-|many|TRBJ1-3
CASSQDRKWGATSSGNTIYF
TGCGCCAGCAGCCAAGATAGAAAGTGGGGGGCTACCAGCTCTGGAAACACCATATATTTT
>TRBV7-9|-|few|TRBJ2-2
CASSYRAGELFF
TGTGCCAGCAGTTATAGGGCCGGGGAGCTGTTTTTT
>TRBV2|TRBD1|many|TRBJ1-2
CASSYTGGSGYTF
TGTGCCAGCAGTTACACAGGGGGCAGTGGCTACACCTTC
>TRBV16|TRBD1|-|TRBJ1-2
CASSPTRDSPYGYTF
TGTGCCAGCAGCCCGACGCGGGACAGTCCCTATGGCTACACCTTC
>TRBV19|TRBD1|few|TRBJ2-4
CASRQGNIQYF
TGTGCCAGCCGACAGGGGAACATTCAGTACTTC
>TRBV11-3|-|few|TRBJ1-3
CASSARQECSGNTIYF
TGTGCCAGCAGCGCAAGACAGGAATGCTCTGGAAACACCATATATTTT
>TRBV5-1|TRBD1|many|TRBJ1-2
CASSSQTGDYGYTF
TGCGCCAGCAGCTCACAGACAGGGGACTATGGCTACACCTTC
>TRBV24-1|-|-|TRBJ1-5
CATWCPRDPNQPQHF
TGTGCCACCTGGTGCCCCCGGGACCCCAATCAGCCCCAGCATTTT
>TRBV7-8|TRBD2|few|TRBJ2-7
CASSQQREAAEQYF
TGTGCCAGCAGCCAACAGCGGGAGGCGGCCGAGCAGTACTTC
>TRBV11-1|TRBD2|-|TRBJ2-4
CASSLVGYGGKAGKNIQYF
TGTGCCAGCAGCTTAGTTGGCTACGGGGGGAAAGCGGGCAAAAACATTCAGTACTTC
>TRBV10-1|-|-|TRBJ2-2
CASGEGAPSRGAVFF
-
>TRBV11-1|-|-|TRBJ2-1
CASSLDVRGNEQFF
TGTGCCAGCAGCTTAGATGTCAGGGGAAATGAGCAGTTCTTC
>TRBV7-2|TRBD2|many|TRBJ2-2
CASSTRLASTGELFF
TGTGCCAGCAGTACTCGACTAGCTTCCACCGGGGAGCTGTTTTTT
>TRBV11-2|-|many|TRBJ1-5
CASSGAGNQPQHF
TGTGCCAGCAGCGGGGCAGGCAATCAGCCCCAGCATTTT
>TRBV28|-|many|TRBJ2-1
CASSLVWGSEQFF
TGTGCCAGCAGTTTAGTGTGGGGGAGTGAGCAGTTCTTC
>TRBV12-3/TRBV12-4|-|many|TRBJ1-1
CASTKDTEAFF
TGTGCCAGCACCAAGGACACTGAAGCTTTCTTT
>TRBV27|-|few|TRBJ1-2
CASSPHRETNYGYTF
TGTGCCAGCAGTCCCCATAGGGAGACTAACTATGGCTACACCTTC
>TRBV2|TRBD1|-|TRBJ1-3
CASEPGTGVRTIYF
TGTGCCAGCGAACCCGGGACAGGGGTCAGGACCATATATTTT
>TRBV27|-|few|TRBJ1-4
CASSLESVSATNEKLFF
TGTGCCAGCAGTTTAGAGAGTGTCAGTGCAACTAATGAAAAACTGTTTTTT
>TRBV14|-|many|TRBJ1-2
CASSQNRVGYTF
TGTGCCAGCAGCCAAAACAGGGTTGGCTACACCTTC